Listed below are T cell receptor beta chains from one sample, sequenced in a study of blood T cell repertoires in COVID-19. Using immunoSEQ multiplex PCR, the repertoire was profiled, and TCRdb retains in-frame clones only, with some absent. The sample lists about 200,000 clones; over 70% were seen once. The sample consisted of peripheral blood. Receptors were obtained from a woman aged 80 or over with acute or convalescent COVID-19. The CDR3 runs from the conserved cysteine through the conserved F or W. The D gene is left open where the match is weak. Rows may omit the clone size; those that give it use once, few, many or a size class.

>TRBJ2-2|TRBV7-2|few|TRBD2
TGTGCCAGCCGGCTGGCTAGCGGGGCCGTGGTAATCGGGGAGCTGTTTTTT
CASRLASGAVVIGELFF
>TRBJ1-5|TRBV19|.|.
TGTGCCAGTAGTATTACATCCTCCAATCAGCCCCAGCATTTT
CASSITSSNQPQHF
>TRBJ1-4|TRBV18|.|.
TGTGCCAGCTCACCACCGGAAGGCTGGAGGGAAAAACTGTTTTTT
CASSPPEGWREKLFF
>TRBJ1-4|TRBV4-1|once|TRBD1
TGCGCCAGCAGCCTTTCGGGACAGGGGAACGAAAAACTGTTTTTT
CASSLSGQGNEKLFF
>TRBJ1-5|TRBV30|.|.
TGTGCCTGGAGCCACGGGGGGGAAACTCAGCCCCAGCATTTT
CAWSHGGETQPQHF
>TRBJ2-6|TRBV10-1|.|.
TGCGCCAGCAGTGAAATAGTCGACAGCTCTGTCTCTGGGGCCAACGTCCTGACTTTC
CASSEIVDSSVSGANVLTF
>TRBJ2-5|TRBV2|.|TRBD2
TGTGCCAGCGGGTGGGCCGCTAGCGGGGGGAGTCGAGAGACCCAGTACTTC
CASGWAASGGSRETQYF
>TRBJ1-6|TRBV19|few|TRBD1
TGTGCCAGTAGTCGGGACAGGGAAACGACACCCCTCCACTTT
CASSRDRETTPLHF
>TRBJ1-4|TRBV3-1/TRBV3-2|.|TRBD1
TGTGCCAGCAGCCGAGCGGACAGGGCGGGTGAAAAACTGTTTTTT
CASSRADRAGEKLFF
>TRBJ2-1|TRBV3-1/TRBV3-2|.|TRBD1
TGTGCCAGCAGCCAAGATCCGGGACAGATCTCCTACAATGAGCAGTTCTTC
CASSQDPGQISYNEQFF
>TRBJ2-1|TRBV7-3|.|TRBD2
TGTGCCAGCAGCCTCCTAAAGACTAGCGGGAGTCAAAGAAATGAGCAGTTCTTC
CASSLLKTSGSQRNEQFF
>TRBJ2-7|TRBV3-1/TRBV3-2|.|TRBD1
TGTGCCAGCAGCCAGGCTCACAGGGGTAGGGAGCAGTACTTC
CASSQAHRGREQYF
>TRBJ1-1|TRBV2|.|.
TGTGCCAGCAGTGGCCAGATGAACACTGAAGCTTTCTTT
CASSGQMNTEAFF
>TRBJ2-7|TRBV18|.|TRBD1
TGTGCCAGCTCACCGCCCGGGACAGGGGAGAACTACGAGCAGTACTTC
CASSPPGTGENYEQYF
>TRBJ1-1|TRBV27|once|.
TGTGCCAGCAGTCCCCGGGAGGGTTTTATGGGCACTGAAGCTTTCTTT
CASSPREGFMGTEAFF
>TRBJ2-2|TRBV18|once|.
TGTGCCAGCTCACCAGAAGAGGAGTCGAACACCGGGGAGCTGTTTTTT
CASSPEEESNTGELFF
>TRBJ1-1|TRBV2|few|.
TGTGCCAGCATCGGGGTGCACACTGAAGCTTTCTTT
CASIGVHTEAFF
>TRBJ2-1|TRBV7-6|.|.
TGTGCCAGCAGCCCCCAGTACAATGAGCAGTTCTTC
CASSPQYNEQFF
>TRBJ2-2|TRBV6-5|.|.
TGTGCCACTACCCGGGGGGCGGGGAACACCGGGGAGCTGTTTTTT
CATTRGAGNTGELFF
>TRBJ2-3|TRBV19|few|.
TGTGCCAGTAGGGAGGGGTTGGTCGGCACAGATACGCAGTATTTT
CASREGLVGTDTQYF
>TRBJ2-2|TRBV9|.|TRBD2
TGTGCCAGCAGCGGACTAGCGGGAGGAGACACCGGGGAGCTGTTTTTT
CASSGLAGGDTGELFF
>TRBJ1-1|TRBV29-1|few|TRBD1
TGCAGCGTTGACCGGACAGGGGGCTCTGGGCAAGCTTTCTTT
CSVDRTGGSGQAFF
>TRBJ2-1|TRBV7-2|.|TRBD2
TGTGCCAGCAGCTTAGAAGGAGCGACTAGCGGTTACAATGAGCAGTTCTTC
CASSLEGATSGYNEQFF
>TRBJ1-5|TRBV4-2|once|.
TGTGCCAGCAGCCAAGGACGGAGGGGCCCTCGGGGCAATCAGCCCCAGCATTTT
CASSQGRRGPRGNQPQHF
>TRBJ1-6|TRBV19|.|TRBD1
TGTGCCAGTACCGAAGTCGACAGGGGGGTTTCACCCCTCCACTTT
CASTEVDRGVSPLHF
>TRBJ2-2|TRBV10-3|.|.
TGTGCCATCAGTGAAACAGAGGGCGGGGAGCTGTTTTTT
CAISETEGGELFF
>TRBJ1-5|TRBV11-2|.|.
TGTGCCAGCAGCTTAGGGCAGGGTACCTATCAGCCCCAGCATTTT
CASSLGQGTYQPQHF
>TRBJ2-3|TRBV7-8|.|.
TGTGCCAGCAGCTTAGCGCGGGGAGGTAATACGCAGTATTTT
CASSLARGGNTQYF
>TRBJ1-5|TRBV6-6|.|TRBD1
TGTGCCAGCACCCCTGGGACAGAAAATCAGCCCCAGCATTTT
CASTPGTENQPQHF
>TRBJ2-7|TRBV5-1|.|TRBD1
TGCGCCAGCAGCTACATTGGGACAGGGAACTACGAGCAGTACTTC
CASSYIGTGNYEQYF
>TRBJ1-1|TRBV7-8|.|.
TGTGCCAGCAACTTGGCGGGGGGGGGCACTGAAGCTTTCTTT
CASNLAGGGTEAFF
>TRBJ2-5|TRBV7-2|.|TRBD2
TGTGCCAGCAGCTCCCGACGACTGAATTTAGCGGGGGGGTTAGAGACCCAGTACTTC
CASSSRRLNLAGGLETQYF
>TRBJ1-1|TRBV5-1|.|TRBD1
TGCGCCAGCAGCCTCGGACAGGGGGCGAGGAACACTGAAGCTTTCTTT
CASSLGQGARNTEAFF
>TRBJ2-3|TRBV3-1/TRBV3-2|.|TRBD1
TGTGCCAGCAGCCGGAGGACAGGAGCTAGCACAGATACGCAGTATTTT
CASSRRTGASTDTQYF
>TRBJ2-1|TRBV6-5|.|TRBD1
TGTGCCAGCAGTTTCGACAGGGGGCGGGAGCAGTTCTTC
CASSFDRGREQFF
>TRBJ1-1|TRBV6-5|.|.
TGTGCCAGCAGTTACTCGAATCAGGGAGGAACTGAAGCTTTCTTT
CASSYSNQGGTEAFF
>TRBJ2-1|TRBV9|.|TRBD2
TGTGCCAGCAGCGTGGGACTAGCAGTCCGCAATGAGCAGTTCTTC
CASSVGLAVRNEQFF
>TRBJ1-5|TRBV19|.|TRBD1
TGTGCCAGTAGTATGCAGGGGGGCAATCAGCCCCAGCATTTT
CASSMQGGNQPQHF
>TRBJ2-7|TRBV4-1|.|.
TGCGCCAGCAGCCAAGATGGAGCAGACTCCTACGAGCAGTACTTC
CASSQDGADSYEQYF
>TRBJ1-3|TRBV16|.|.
TGTGCCAGCAGCCCGTTACAGGACACCATATATTTT
CASSPLQDTIYF
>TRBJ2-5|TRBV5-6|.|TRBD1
TGTGCCAGCAGCTCCCCCGGGACAGGGATGAGAAAGACCCAGTACTTC
CASSSPGTGMRKTQYF
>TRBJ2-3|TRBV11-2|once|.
TGTGCCAGCAGCCCCCATCTAGCTTTCACAGATACGCAGTATTTT
CASSPHLAFTDTQYF
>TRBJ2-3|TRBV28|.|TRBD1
TGTGCCAGCAGTGACAGGGGCAGCACAGATACGCAGTATTTT
CASSDRGSTDTQYF
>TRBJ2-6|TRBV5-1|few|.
TGCGCCAGCGGTTTAGTACAGAACTCTGGGGCCAACGTCCTGACTTTC
CASGLVQNSGANVLTF
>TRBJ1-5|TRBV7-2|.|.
TGTGCCAGCAGCTTAGCGTCGGGTCAGCCCCAGCATTTT
CASSLASGQPQHF
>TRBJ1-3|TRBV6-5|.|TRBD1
TGTGCCAGCAGGACAGGGGACTCTGGAAACACCATATATTTT
CASRTGDSGNTIYF
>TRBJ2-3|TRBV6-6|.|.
TGTGCCAGCAGCCCGACAGCCCGCACAGATACGCAGTATTTT
CASSPTARTDTQYF
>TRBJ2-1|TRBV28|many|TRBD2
TGTGCCAGCAGTCCAAACACAGGGCTAGCGGGAAATGAGCAGTTCTTC
CASSPNTGLAGNEQFF
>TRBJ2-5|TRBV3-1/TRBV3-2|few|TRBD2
TGTGCCAGCAGCCAAGAGGGTAGCGGGAGGGGGACCCAGTACTTC
CASSQEGSGRGTQYF
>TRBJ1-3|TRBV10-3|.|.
TGTGCCATCAGGACAGCCGCATTCTCTGGAAACACCATATATTTT
CAIRTAAFSGNTIYF
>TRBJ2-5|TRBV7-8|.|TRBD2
TGTGCCAGCAGCTTAGGAGCGGGAGTGCAGGAGACCCAGTACTTC
CASSLGAGVQETQYF
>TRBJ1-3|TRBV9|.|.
TGTGCCAGCAGCGTAGAGGGAGTCTCTGGAAACACCATATATTTT
CASSVEGVSGNTIYF